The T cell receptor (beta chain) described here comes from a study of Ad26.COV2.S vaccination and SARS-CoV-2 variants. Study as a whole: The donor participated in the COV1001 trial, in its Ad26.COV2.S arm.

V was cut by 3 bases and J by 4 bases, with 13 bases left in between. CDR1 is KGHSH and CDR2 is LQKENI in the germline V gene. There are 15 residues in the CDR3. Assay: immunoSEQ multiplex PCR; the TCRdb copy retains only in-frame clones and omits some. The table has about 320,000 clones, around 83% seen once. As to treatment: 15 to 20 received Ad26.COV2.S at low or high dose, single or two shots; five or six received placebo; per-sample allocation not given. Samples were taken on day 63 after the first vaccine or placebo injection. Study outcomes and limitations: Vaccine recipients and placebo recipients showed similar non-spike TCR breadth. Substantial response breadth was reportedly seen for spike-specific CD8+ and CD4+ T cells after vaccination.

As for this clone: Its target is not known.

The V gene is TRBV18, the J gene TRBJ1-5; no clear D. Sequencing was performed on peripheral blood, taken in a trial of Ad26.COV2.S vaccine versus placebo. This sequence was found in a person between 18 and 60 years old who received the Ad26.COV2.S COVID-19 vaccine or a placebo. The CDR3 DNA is TGTGCCAGCTCACCTCTCCGGGAGGCGAATCAGCCCCAGCATTTT. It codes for CASSPLREANQPQHF. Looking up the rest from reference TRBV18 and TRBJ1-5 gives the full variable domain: NAGVMQNPRHLVRRRGQEARLRCSPMKGHSHVYWYRQLPEEGLKFMVYLQKENIIDESGMPKERFSAEFPKEGPSILRIQQVVRGDSAAYFCASSPLREANQPQHFGDGTRLSIL.